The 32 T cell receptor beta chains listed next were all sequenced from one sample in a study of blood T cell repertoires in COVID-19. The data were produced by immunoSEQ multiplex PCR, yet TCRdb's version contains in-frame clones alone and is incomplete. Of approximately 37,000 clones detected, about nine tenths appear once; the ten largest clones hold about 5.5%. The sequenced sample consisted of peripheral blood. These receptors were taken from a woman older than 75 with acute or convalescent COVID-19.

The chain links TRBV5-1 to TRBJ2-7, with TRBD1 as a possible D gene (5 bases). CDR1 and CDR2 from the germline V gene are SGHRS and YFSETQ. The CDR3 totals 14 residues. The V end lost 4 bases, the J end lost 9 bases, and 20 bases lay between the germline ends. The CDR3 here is CASSRDSGALGQYF. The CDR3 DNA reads TGCGCCAGCAGCAGAGACAGTGGGGCCCTAGGGCAGTACTTC.

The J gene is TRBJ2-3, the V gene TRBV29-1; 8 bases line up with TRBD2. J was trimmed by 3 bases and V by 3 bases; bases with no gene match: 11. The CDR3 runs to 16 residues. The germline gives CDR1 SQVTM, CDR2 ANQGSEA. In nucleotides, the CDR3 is TGCAGCGTTGACGGGGGGGTCGAGAGGACTACAGATACGCAGTATTTT. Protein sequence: CSVDGGVERTTDTQYF.

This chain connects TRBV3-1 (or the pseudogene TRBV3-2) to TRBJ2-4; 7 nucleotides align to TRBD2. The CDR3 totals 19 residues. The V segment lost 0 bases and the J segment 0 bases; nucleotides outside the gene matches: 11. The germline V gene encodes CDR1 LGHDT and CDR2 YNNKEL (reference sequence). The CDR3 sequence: CASSQDWLGGNLAKNIQYF. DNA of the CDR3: TGTGCCAGCAGCCAAGATTGGCTGGGGGGGAACCTAGCCAAAAACATTCAGTACTTC.

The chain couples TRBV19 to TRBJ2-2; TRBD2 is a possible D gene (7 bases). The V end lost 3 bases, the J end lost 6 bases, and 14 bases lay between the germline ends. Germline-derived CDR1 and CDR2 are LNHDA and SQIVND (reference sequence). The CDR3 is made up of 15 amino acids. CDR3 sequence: CASSIFGGQAGELFF. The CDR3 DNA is TGTGCCAGTAGTATTTTCGGGGGGCAAGCCGGGGAGCTGTTTTTT.

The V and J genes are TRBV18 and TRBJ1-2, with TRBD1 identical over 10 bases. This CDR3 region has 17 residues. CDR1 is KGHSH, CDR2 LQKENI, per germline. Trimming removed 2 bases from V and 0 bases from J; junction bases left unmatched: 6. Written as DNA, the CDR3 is TGTGCCAGCTCACCAACGGGCGGGACAGGGGCTAACTATGGCTACACCTTC. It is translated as CASSPTGGTGANYGYTF.

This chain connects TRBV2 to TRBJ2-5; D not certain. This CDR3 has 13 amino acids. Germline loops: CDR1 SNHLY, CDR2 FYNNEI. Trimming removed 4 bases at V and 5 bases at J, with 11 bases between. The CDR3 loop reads CASSVRVRETQYF. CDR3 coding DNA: TGTGCCAGCAGTGTACGAGTACGGGAGACCCAGTACTTC.

In nucleotides, the CDR3 is TGTGCCAGCTGGGGAGGGACAGGGAGGGACACTGAAGCTTTCTTT. Translating it yields CASWGGTGRDTEAFF. The V and J genes are TRBV2 and TRBJ1-1; 9 bases line up with TRBD1. CDR3 size: 15 residues. V lost 8 bases to trimming and J lost 3 bases; unmatched junction nucleotides: 10. The germline V gene has CDR1 SNHLY and CDR2 FYNNEI.

CDR3 nucleotide sequence: TGTGCCAGCAGTTACAGGACTTCTTTTCAGCCCCAGCATTTT. This gives the protein CASSYRTSFQPQHF. This sequence joins TRBV6-2 or TRBV6-3 and TRBJ1-5; D not resolved. Germline loops: CDR1 MNHEY, CDR2 SVGEGT. The length of the CDR3 is 14 residues. Deletions cut 2 bases from V and 6 bases from J, with 11 bases between.

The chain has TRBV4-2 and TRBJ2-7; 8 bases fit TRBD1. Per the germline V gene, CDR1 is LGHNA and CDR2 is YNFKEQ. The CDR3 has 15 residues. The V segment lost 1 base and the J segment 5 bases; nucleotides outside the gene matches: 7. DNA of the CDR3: TGTGCCAGCAGCCAAGGGACAGGGAGGCTCCACGAGCAGTACTTC. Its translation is CASSQGTGRLHEQYF.

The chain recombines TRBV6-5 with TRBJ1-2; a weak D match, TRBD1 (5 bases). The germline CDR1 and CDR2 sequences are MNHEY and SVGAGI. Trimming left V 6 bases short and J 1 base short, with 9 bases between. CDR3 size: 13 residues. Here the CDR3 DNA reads TGTGCCAGCAGATCGCAGGGTAACTATGGCTACACCTTC. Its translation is CASRSQGNYGYTF.

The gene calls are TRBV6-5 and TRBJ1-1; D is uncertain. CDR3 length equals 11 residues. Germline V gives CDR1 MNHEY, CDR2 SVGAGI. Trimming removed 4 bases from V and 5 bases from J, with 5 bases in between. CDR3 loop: CASSSTTEAFF. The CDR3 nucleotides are TGTGCCAGCAGTTCAACAACTGAAGCTTTCTTT.

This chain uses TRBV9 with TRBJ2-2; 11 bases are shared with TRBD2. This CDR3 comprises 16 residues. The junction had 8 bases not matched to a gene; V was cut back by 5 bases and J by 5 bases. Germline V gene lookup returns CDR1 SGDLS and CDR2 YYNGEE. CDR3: CASRAGTSGYTGELFF. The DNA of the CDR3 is TGTGCCAGCAGGGCCGGGACTAGCGGTTATACCGGGGAGCTGTTTTTT.

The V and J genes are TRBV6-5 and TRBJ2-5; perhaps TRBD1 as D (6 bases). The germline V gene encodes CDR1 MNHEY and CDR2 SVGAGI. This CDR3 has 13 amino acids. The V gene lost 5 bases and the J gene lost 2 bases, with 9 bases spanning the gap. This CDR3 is CASSKDSQETQYF. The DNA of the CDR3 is TGTGCCAGCAGTAAGGACAGTCAAGAGACCCAGTACTTC.

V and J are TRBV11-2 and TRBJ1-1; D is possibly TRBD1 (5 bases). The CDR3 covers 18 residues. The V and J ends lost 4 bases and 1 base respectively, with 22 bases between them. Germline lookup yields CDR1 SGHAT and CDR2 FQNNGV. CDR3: CASSSPGWTPLPNTEAFF. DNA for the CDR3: TGTGCCAGCAGCTCCCCAGGGTGGACACCTCTCCCGAACACTGAAGCTTTCTTT.

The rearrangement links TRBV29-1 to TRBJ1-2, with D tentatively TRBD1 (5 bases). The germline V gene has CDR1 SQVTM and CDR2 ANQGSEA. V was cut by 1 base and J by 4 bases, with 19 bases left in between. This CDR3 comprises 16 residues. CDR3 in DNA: TGCAGCGTTGAAGGCCTTTGGGGCAGGGCCTCCTATGGCTACACCTTC. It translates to CSVEGLWGRASYGYTF.

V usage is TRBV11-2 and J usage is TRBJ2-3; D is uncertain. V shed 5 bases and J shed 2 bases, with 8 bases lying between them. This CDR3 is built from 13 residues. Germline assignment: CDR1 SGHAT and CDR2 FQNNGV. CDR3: CASSLSYTDTQYF. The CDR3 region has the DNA TGTGCCAGCAGCCTCTCGTACACAGATACGCAGTATTTT.

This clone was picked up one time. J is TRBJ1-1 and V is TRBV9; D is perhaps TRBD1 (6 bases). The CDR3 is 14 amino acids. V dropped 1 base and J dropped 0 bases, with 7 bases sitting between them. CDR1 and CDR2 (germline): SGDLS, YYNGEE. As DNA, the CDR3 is TGTGCCAGCAGCGTAACAGGGATGAACACTGAAGCTTTCTTT. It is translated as CASSVTGMNTEAFF.

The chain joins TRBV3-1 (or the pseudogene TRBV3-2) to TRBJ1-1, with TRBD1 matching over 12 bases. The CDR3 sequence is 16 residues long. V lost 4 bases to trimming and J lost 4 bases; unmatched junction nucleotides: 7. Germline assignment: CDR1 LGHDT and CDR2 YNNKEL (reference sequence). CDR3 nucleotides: TGTGCCAGCAGCCGGGGACAGGGGGCGCGGGGCACTGAAGCTTTCTTT. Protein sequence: CASSRGQGARGTEAFF.

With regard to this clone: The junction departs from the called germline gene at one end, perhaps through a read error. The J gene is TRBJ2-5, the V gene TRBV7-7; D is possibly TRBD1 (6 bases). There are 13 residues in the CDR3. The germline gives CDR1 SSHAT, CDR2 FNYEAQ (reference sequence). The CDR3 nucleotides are TGTGCTAGCAGCTTGGACAGCCAAGAGACCCAGTACTTC. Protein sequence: CASSLDSQETQYF.

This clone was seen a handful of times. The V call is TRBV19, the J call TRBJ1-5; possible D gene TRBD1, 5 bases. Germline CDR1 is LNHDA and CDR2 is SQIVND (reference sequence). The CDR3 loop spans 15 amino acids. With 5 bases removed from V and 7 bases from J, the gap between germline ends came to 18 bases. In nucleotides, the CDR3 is TGTGCCAGTAGTTCAGCGGGGCTTATAGGGCAGCCCCAGCATTTT. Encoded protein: CASSSAGLIGQPQHF.

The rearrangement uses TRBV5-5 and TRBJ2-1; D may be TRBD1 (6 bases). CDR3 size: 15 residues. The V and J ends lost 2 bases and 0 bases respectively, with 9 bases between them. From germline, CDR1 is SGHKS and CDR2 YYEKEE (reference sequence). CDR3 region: CASSFGQSSYNEQFF. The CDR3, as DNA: TGTGCCAGCAGCTTCGGACAGAGCTCCTACAATGAGCAGTTCTTC.

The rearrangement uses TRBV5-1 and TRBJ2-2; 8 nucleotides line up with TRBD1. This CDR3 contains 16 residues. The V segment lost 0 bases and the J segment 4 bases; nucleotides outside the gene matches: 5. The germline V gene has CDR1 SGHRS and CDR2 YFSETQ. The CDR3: CASSLVAGGPTGELFF. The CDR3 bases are TGCGCCAGCAGCTTGGTGGCAGGGGGCCCCACCGGGGAGCTGTTTTTT.

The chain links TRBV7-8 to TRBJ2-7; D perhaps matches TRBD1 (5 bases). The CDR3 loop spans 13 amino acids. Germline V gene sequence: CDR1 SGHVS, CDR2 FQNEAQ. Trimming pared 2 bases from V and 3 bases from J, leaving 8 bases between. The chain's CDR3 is CASSLTGVYEQYF. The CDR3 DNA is TGTGCCAGCAGCTTAACAGGCGTCTACGAGCAGTACTTC.

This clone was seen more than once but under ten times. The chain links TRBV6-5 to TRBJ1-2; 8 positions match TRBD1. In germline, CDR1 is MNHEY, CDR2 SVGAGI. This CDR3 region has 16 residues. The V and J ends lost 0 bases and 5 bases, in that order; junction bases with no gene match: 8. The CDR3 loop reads CASSYSSGGEEYGYTF. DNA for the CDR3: TGTGCCAGCAGTTACTCGTCAGGGGGCGAAGAGTATGGCTACACCTTC.

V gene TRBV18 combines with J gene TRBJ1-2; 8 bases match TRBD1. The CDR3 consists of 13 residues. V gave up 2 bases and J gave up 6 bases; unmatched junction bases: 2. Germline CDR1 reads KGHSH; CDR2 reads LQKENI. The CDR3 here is CASSPSGGNGYTF. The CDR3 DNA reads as TGTGCCAGCTCACCATCAGGGGGCAATGGCTACACCTTC.

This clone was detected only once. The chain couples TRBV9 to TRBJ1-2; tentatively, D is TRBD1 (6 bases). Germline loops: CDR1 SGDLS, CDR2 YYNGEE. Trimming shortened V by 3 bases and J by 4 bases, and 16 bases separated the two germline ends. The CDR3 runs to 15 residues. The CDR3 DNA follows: TGTGCCAGCAGCGGCCGAACCGGGACACCCTATGGCTACACCTTC. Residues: CASSGRTGTPYGYTF.

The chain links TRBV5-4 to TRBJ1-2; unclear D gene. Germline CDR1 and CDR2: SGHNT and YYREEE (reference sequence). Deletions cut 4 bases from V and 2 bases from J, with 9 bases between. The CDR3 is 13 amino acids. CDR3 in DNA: TGTGCCAGCAGCCTGGACGGGAACTATGGCTACACCTTC. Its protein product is CASSLDGNYGYTF.

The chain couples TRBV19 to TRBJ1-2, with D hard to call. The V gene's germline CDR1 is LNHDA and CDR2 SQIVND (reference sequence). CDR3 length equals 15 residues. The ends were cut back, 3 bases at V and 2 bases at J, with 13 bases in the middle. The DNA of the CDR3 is TGTGCCAGTAGTATTGGAAAGGCAGGAAACTATGGCTACACCTTC. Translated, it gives CASSIGKAGNYGYTF.

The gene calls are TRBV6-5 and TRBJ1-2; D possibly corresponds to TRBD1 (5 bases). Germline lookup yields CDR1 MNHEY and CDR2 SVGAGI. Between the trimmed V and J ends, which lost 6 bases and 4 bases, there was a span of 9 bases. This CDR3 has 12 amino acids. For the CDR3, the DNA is TGTGCCAGCAGGGACACGACCTATGGCTACACCTTC. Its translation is CASRDTTYGYTF.

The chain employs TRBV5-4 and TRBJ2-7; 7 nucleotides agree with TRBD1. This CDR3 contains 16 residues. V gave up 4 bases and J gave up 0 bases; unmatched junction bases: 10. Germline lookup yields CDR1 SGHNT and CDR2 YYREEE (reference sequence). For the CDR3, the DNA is TGTGCCAGCAGCCTTAGAGGACAGGCAAACTCCTACGAGCAGTACTTC. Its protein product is CASSLRGQANSYEQYF.

CDR3 nucleotide sequence: TGTGCCAGCAGCCCTCTACAGGGGGCCCAAGAAGCTTTCTTT. Its protein is CASSPLQGAQEAFF. This rearrangement joins TRBV5-4 to TRBJ1-1; 9 nucleotides align to TRBD1. Per germline, CDR1 SGHNT and CDR2 YYREEE (reference sequence). The CDR3 runs to 14 residues. J was trimmed by 8 bases and V by 4 bases; bases with no gene match: 9.

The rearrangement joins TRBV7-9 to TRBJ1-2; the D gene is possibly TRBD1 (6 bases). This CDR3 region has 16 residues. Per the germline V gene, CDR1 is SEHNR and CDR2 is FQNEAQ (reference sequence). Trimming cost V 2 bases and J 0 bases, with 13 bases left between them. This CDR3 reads CASSLIRTEANYGYTF. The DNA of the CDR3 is TGTGCCAGCAGCTTAATCCGGACAGAAGCTAACTATGGCTACACCTTC.